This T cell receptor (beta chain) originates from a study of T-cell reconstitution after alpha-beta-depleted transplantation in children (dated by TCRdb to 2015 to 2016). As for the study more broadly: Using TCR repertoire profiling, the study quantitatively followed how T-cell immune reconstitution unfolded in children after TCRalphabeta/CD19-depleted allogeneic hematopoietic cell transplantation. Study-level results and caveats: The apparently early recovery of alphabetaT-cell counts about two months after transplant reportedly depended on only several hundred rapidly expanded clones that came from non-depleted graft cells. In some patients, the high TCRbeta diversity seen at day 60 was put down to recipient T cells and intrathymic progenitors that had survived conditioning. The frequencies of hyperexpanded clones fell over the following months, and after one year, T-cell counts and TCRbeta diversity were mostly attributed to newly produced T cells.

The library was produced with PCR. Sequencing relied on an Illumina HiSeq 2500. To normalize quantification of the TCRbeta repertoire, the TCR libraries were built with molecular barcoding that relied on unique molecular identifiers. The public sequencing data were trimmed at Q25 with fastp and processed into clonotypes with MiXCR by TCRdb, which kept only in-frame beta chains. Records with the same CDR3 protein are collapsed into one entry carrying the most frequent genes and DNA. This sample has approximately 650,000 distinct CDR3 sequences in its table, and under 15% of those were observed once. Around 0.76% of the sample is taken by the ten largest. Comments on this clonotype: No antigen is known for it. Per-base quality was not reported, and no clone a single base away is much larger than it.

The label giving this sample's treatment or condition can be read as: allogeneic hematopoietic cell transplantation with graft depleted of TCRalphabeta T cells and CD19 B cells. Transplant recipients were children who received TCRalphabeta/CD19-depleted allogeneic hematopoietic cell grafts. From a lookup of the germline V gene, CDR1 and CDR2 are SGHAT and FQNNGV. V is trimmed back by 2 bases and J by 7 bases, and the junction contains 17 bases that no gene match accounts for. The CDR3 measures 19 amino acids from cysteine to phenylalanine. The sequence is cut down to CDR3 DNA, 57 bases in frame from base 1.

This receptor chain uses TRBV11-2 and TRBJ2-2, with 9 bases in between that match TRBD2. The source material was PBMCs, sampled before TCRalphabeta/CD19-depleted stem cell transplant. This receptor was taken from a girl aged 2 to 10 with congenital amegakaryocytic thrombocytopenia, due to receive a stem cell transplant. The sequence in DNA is TGTGCCAGCAGCTTAATCTCTTCAGCGGGGGGTGAAGGTATCGGGGAGCTGTTTTTT. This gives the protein CASSLISSAGGEGIGELFF.